These T cell receptor beta chains were read from a single sample in a study of blood T cell repertoires in COVID-19. Measured with immunoSEQ multiplex PCR; TCRdb has only the in-frame clones, and not every one. This repertoire shows over 130,000 clones, 86% found once; its top ten account for less than 3.5%. Sequenced sample: peripheral blood. The receptor source for this set is a man aged 70 or older with acute or convalescent COVID-19. Each CDR3 is given with its conserved first and last residue. The D gene is left open where the match is weak. Only some rows state a clone size, as once, few, many or a class for expanded clones.

d_gene: TRBD1; abundance: NA; v_gene: TRBV6-2/TRBV6-3; j_gene: TRBJ1-1; CDR3nt: TGTGCCAGCAGTTACTCGGGACAGGGATCTGAAGCTTTCTTT; CDR3aa: CASSYSGQGSEAFF
d_gene: TRBD2; abundance: NA; v_gene: TRBV3-1/TRBV3-2; j_gene: TRBJ2-3; CDR3nt: TGTGCCAGCAGCCGGCGACTAGCGCAGAGCACAGATACGCAGTATTTT; CDR3aa: CASSRRLAQSTDTQYF
d_gene: TRBD1; abundance: NA; v_gene: TRBV10-3; j_gene: TRBJ1-1; CDR3nt: TGTGCCATCAACGCCGGGACAGGGGAAGCCATGAACACTGAAGCTTTCTTT; CDR3aa: CAINAGTGEAMNTEAFF
d_gene: NA; abundance: NA; v_gene: TRBV4-1; j_gene: TRBJ1-4; CDR3nt: TGCGCCAGCAGCCAAGAAACGGCGGGACGGGAAAAACTGTTTTTT; CDR3aa: CASSQETAGREKLFF
d_gene: NA; abundance: NA; v_gene: TRBV7-2; j_gene: TRBJ1-2; CDR3nt: TGTGCCAGCAGCCCAAACCGGGGGAATGGCTACACCTTC; CDR3aa: CASSPNRGNGYTF
d_gene: NA; abundance: NA; v_gene: TRBV5-1; j_gene: TRBJ1-4; CDR3nt: TGCGCCAGCAGCTTGGAAGGCAGGGTTTTTGAAAAACTGTTTTTT; CDR3aa: CASSLEGRVFEKLFF
d_gene: NA; abundance: NA; v_gene: TRBV7-9; j_gene: TRBJ2-1; CDR3nt: TGTGCCAGCAGCTTAGCAGGGGCCTACAATGAGCAGTTCTTC; CDR3aa: CASSLAGAYNEQFF
d_gene: TRBD1; abundance: NA; v_gene: TRBV10-3; j_gene: TRBJ2-2; CDR3nt: TGTGCCATCAGTGAGTCTTTCAGGGGGCATACCGGGGAGCTGTTTTTT; CDR3aa: CAISESFRGHTGELFF
d_gene: TRBD1; abundance: NA; v_gene: TRBV7-6; j_gene: TRBJ1-1; CDR3nt: TGTGCCAGCAGCTTGGCCCGACAGGGGAACACTGAAGCTTTCTTT; CDR3aa: CASSLARQGNTEAFF
d_gene: TRBD1; abundance: once; v_gene: TRBV11-3; j_gene: TRBJ2-7; CDR3nt: TGTGCCAGCAGTGAAGACAGGGACTACGAGCAGTACTTC; CDR3aa: CASSEDRDYEQYF
d_gene: NA; abundance: NA; v_gene: TRBV4-3; j_gene: TRBJ2-2; CDR3nt: TGCGCCAGCAGCCCCCGACTGACCGGGGAGCTGTTTTTT; CDR3aa: CASSPRLTGELFF
d_gene: NA; abundance: NA; v_gene: TRBV5-5; j_gene: TRBJ2-7; CDR3nt: TGTGCCAGCAGCTTGGCCCGGTTTAACGGCTACGAGCAGTACTTC; CDR3aa: CASSLARFNGYEQYF
d_gene: NA; abundance: few; v_gene: TRBV7-2; j_gene: TRBJ2-1; CDR3nt: TGTGCCAGCAGCGCAGGACTCCCGAGCTCCTACAATGAGCAGTTCTTC; CDR3aa: CASSAGLPSSYNEQFF
d_gene: TRBD1; abundance: NA; v_gene: TRBV5-4; j_gene: TRBJ1-4; CDR3nt: TGTGCCAGCAGCTTGGACAGGGGCGATGAAAAACTGTTTTTT; CDR3aa: CASSLDRGDEKLFF
d_gene: NA; abundance: NA; v_gene: TRBV14; j_gene: TRBJ2-5; CDR3nt: TGTGCCAGCAGCAAGGGGCGGCCCTGGCCGGGGACCCAGTACTTC; CDR3aa: CASSKGRPWPGTQYF
d_gene: NA; abundance: NA; v_gene: TRBV15; j_gene: TRBJ2-3; CDR3nt: TGTGCCACCAGCAGAGATCGTGATACGCAGTATTTT; CDR3aa: CATSRDRDTQYF
d_gene: TRBD2; abundance: NA; v_gene: TRBV11-3; j_gene: TRBJ2-3; CDR3nt: TGTGCCAGCAGCTCACGGACTAGCGGCACAGATACGCAGTATTTT; CDR3aa: CASSSRTSGTDTQYF
d_gene: TRBD2; abundance: NA; v_gene: TRBV28; j_gene: TRBJ2-3; CDR3nt: TGTGCCAGCAGTTCCACTAGCGGCACAGATACGCAGTATTTT; CDR3aa: CASSSTSGTDTQYF
d_gene: NA; abundance: NA; v_gene: TRBV20-1; j_gene: TRBJ1-2; CDR3nt: TGCAGTGGCCGTGGGGCTGAGGGCTACACCTTC; CDR3aa: CSGRGAEGYTF
d_gene: TRBD2; abundance: NA; v_gene: TRBV27; j_gene: TRBJ2-1; CDR3nt: TGTGCCAGCAGTTTACTAGCGGGAGTCAATGAGCAGTTCTTC; CDR3aa: CASSLLAGVNEQFF
d_gene: TRBD1; abundance: once; v_gene: TRBV7-6; j_gene: TRBJ2-2; CDR3nt: TGTGCCAGCAGCTTAAGTCCGGGACAGACCGGGGAGCTGTTTTTT; CDR3aa: CASSLSPGQTGELFF
d_gene: NA; abundance: NA; v_gene: TRBV5-4; j_gene: TRBJ2-7; CDR3nt: TGTGCCAGCAGCTTGGCCCGGGGAGGGGGAGGCTCTTACGAGCAGTACTTC; CDR3aa: CASSLARGGGGSYEQYF
d_gene: NA; abundance: NA; v_gene: TRBV5-6; j_gene: TRBJ2-3; CDR3nt: TGTGCCAGCACCGGGAGCGCCACAGATACGCAGTATTTT; CDR3aa: CASTGSATDTQYF
d_gene: TRBD1; abundance: NA; v_gene: TRBV18; j_gene: TRBJ2-3; CDR3nt: TGTGCCAGCTCACGGGGGCCGGGACAGGGGACAGATACGCAGTATTTT; CDR3aa: CASSRGPGQGTDTQYF
d_gene: TRBD1; abundance: NA; v_gene: TRBV19; j_gene: TRBJ1-4; CDR3nt: TGTGCCAGTAGTGTTGGACAGGGGGGGGCTGAAAAACTGTTTTTT; CDR3aa: CASSVGQGGAEKLFF
d_gene: NA; abundance: NA; v_gene: TRBV6-2/TRBV6-3; j_gene: TRBJ1-5; CDR3nt: TGTGCCAGCAGTTACTTTTCAGAAAATCAGCCCCAGCATTTT; CDR3aa: CASSYFSENQPQHF
d_gene: TRBD1; abundance: NA; v_gene: TRBV7-3; j_gene: TRBJ1-2; CDR3nt: TGTGCCAGCAGCTTAGCGGGACAGGGGGAGACATATGGCTACACCTTC; CDR3aa: CASSLAGQGETYGYTF
d_gene: NA; abundance: NA; v_gene: TRBV5-1; j_gene: TRBJ2-7; CDR3nt: TGCGCCAGCAGCTTACAGGACGCAGCCTACGCGCAGTACTTC; CDR3aa: CASSLQDAAYAQYF
d_gene: TRBD1; abundance: NA; v_gene: TRBV25-1; j_gene: TRBJ2-2; CDR3nt: TGTGCCAGCAGGGGACAGGCGAACACCGGGGAGCTGTTTTTT; CDR3aa: CASRGQANTGELFF
d_gene: TRBD2; abundance: NA; v_gene: TRBV4-3; j_gene: TRBJ2-1; CDR3nt: TGCGCCAGCAGCCAGACTAGCGGAACTTACAATGAGCAGTTCTTC; CDR3aa: CASSQTSGTYNEQFF
d_gene: TRBD1; abundance: NA; v_gene: TRBV24-1; j_gene: TRBJ2-3; CDR3nt: TGTGCCACCAGTGATTCCGGGACAGGGCTCCCAGATACGCAGTATTTT; CDR3aa: CATSDSGTGLPDTQYF
d_gene: TRBD2; abundance: NA; v_gene: TRBV7-6; j_gene: TRBJ2-7; CDR3nt: TGTGCCAGCAGCCTAGTCGCGGGACTAGCGGGGTCCAGGTCCTACGAGCAGTACTTC; CDR3aa: CASSLVAGLAGSRSYEQYF
d_gene: NA; abundance: NA; v_gene: TRBV7-9; j_gene: TRBJ1-4; CDR3nt: TGTGCCAGCAGCTTAATTACTTCTAATGAAAAACTGTTTTTT; CDR3aa: CASSLITSNEKLFF
d_gene: TRBD2; abundance: NA; v_gene: TRBV27; j_gene: TRBJ2-2; CDR3nt: TGTGCCAGCAGTTCTAGCGGGAGGGCCGACACCGGGGAGCTGTTTTTT; CDR3aa: CASSSSGRADTGELFF
d_gene: TRBD1; abundance: few; v_gene: TRBV28; j_gene: TRBJ1-2; CDR3nt: TGTGCCGCAGGAGCAGGGGGTGGGCCCGTCTATGGCTACACCTTC; CDR3aa: CAAGAGGGPVYGYTF
d_gene: NA; abundance: once; v_gene: TRBV28; j_gene: TRBJ2-7; CDR3nt: TGTGCCAGCAGTGACGGCAGGCTGGACGAGCAGTACTTC; CDR3aa: CASSDGRLDEQYF
d_gene: NA; abundance: NA; v_gene: TRBV7-2; j_gene: TRBJ2-2; CDR3nt: TGTGCCAGCAGCATGTGGCAGGCGAACACCGGGGAGCTGTTTTTT; CDR3aa: CASSMWQANTGELFF
d_gene: NA; abundance: NA; v_gene: TRBV10-3; j_gene: TRBJ2-2; CDR3nt: TGTGCCATCAGTGAGCGGGGAACGAACACCGGGGAGCTGTTTTTT; CDR3aa: CAISERGTNTGELFF
d_gene: TRBD1; abundance: NA; v_gene: TRBV5-1; j_gene: TRBJ2-1; CDR3nt: TGCGCCAGCAGCTTGGATCAGGGGGCTATACCTAGCTCCTACAATGAGCAGTTCTTC; CDR3aa: CASSLDQGAIPSSYNEQFF
d_gene: TRBD1; abundance: NA; v_gene: TRBV7-9; j_gene: TRBJ2-1; CDR3nt: TGTGCCAGCAGCCCCGGGACAGGGAGTGAGCAGTTCTTC; CDR3aa: CASSPGTGSEQFF
d_gene: NA; abundance: NA; v_gene: TRBV5-1; j_gene: TRBJ2-1; CDR3nt: TGCGCCAGCAAACCCGCCGGAGGAAATGAGCAGTTCTTC; CDR3aa: CASKPAGGNEQFF
d_gene: NA; abundance: NA; v_gene: TRBV5-1; j_gene: TRBJ2-1; CDR3nt: TGCGCCAGCAGAGATTATGTAGGGGATGAGCAGTTCTTC; CDR3aa: CASRDYVGDEQFF
d_gene: NA; abundance: NA; v_gene: TRBV24-1; j_gene: TRBJ2-2; CDR3nt: TGTGCCACCAGTGATTCAAGCCCGACCGGGGAGCTGTTTTTT; CDR3aa: CATSDSSPTGELFF
d_gene: NA; abundance: NA; v_gene: TRBV5-5; j_gene: TRBJ1-5; CDR3nt: TGTGCCAGCAGCTTGGGGGGGACATTTTATCAGCCCCAGCATTTT; CDR3aa: CASSLGGTFYQPQHF
d_gene: TRBD1; abundance: NA; v_gene: TRBV30; j_gene: TRBJ2-7; CDR3nt: TGTGCCTGGAGTGTACGGGGACAGGGGGCCTACGAGCAGTACTTC; CDR3aa: CAWSVRGQGAYEQYF
d_gene: TRBD1; abundance: NA; v_gene: TRBV5-1; j_gene: TRBJ2-7; CDR3nt: TGCGCCAGCAGCTCGGGACAGGCCAGCTCCTACGAGCAGTACTTC; CDR3aa: CASSSGQASSYEQYF
d_gene: TRBD2; abundance: NA; v_gene: TRBV7-3; j_gene: TRBJ2-1; CDR3nt: TGTGCCAGCAGCCCCGGGACTAGCGGGAACAATGAGCAGTTCTTC; CDR3aa: CASSPGTSGNNEQFF
d_gene: TRBD2; abundance: NA; v_gene: TRBV6-4; j_gene: TRBJ2-1; CDR3nt: TGTGCCAGCAGACCAACTAGCGGGAGGATCAATGAGCAGTTCTTC; CDR3aa: CASRPTSGRINEQFF
d_gene: TRBD1; abundance: NA; v_gene: TRBV10-3; j_gene: TRBJ1-2; CDR3nt: TGTGCCATCAGTGAGGGACAGGGTGATGGCTACACCTTC; CDR3aa: CAISEGQGDGYTF
d_gene: TRBD2; abundance: NA; v_gene: TRBV25-1; j_gene: TRBJ2-7; CDR3nt: TGTGCCAGCAGCCTCGCTAGCGGGAGTGTATACGAGCAGTACTTC; CDR3aa: CASSLASGSVYEQYF
d_gene: TRBD1; abundance: NA; v_gene: TRBV6-5; j_gene: TRBJ2-3; CDR3nt: TGTGCCAGCAGTTCACACAGGGGGGACTGGAGAGATACGCAGTATTTT; CDR3aa: CASSSHRGDWRDTQYF
d_gene: NA; abundance: NA; v_gene: TRBV2; j_gene: TRBJ2-1; CDR3nt: TGTGCCAGCAGTGAAAGGGGTCTAGAACCCTACAATGAGCAGTTCTTC; CDR3aa: CASSERGLEPYNEQFF
d_gene: TRBD1; abundance: NA; v_gene: TRBV19; j_gene: TRBJ1-5; CDR3nt: TGTGCCAGTGGGACAGGGGTCTCCTTTAGCAATCAGCCCCAGCATTTT; CDR3aa: CASGTGVSFSNQPQHF